Each of the 28 T cell receptor beta chains below was sequenced from the same sample in a study of blood T cell repertoires in COVID-19. TCRdb's copy holds only in-frame clones and misses some; the assay was immunoSEQ multiplex PCR. Among 100,000 to 120,000 clones listed, nearly 90% were seen once. Input material: peripheral blood. All receptors derive from a human donor in a cohort sampled during active COVID-19.

The chain uses TRBV18 and TRBJ2-5; TRBD2 aligns across 7 bases. CDR3 length: 13 amino acids. V lost 5 bases to trimming and J lost 1 base; unmatched junction nucleotides: 1. Germline CDR1 reads KGHSH; CDR2 reads LQKENI. The CDR3 is CASSGRGQETQYF. Written as DNA, the CDR3 is TGTGCCAGCTCAGGGAGGGGCCAAGAGACCCAGTACTTC. The whole variable domain, remainder taken from reference TRBV18 and TRBJ2-5, is NAGVMQNPRHLVRRRGQEARLRCSPMKGHSHVYWYRQLPEEGLKFMVYLQKENIIDESGMPKERFSAEFPKEGPSILRIQQVVRGDSAAYFCASSGRGQETQYFGPGTRLLVL.

V gene TRBV9 combines with J gene TRBJ2-6; the D is unclear. With 0 bases removed from V and 0 bases from J, the gap between germline ends came to 10 bases. Germline CDR1 is SGDLS and CDR2 is YYNGEE. CDR3 size: 17 residues. The CDR3 loop is CASSVEAGGSGANVLTF. The CDR3 DNA reads TGTGCCAGCAGCGTAGAAGCAGGTGGCTCTGGGGCCAACGTCCTGACTTTC.

This chain connects TRBV5-4 to TRBJ2-3, with TRBD2 matching 10 bases. The germline CDR1 and CDR2 sequences are SGHNT and YYREEE (reference sequence). This CDR3 region has 14 residues. With V trimmed by 6 bases and J by 6 bases, 7 bases remained unmatched. The CDR3 DNA reads TGTGCCAGCACCAAGCGGGGGGGCATGGATACGCAGTATTTT. Its translation: CASTKRGGMDTQYF.

The chain combines TRBV7-8 with TRBJ2-3; 15 nucleotides match TRBD2. This CDR3 comprises 17 residues. Looked up from germline, CDR1 is SGHVS and CDR2 is FQNEAQ. V trimming: 5 bases; J trimming: 6 bases; junction bases outside the gene matches: 9. This CDR3 reads CASSPRTSGGGKDTQYF. CDR3 bases: TGTGCCAGCAGCCCTCGGACTAGCGGGGGGGGTAAGGATACGCAGTATTTT.

The V and J genes are TRBV9 and TRBJ2-2; possibly TRBD1 for D (6 bases). The length of the CDR3 is 14 residues. The V gene's germline CDR1 is SGDLS and CDR2 YYNGEE. V gave up 0 bases and J gave up 7 bases, with 10 bases separating them. CDR3 region: CASSVAGAGGELFF. CDR3 bases: TGTGCCAGCAGCGTAGCAGGGGCGGGCGGGGAGCTGTTTTTT.

This clone came up once. The chain has TRBV2 and TRBJ1-2, with a possible D match to TRBD1 (6 bases). Germline values: CDR1 SNHLY, CDR2 FYNNEI. The germline V and J ends were trimmed by 4 bases and 4 bases, with 7 bases remaining between them. There are 12 residues in the CDR3. As DNA, the CDR3 is TGTGCCAGCAGTGGGACAGTCTATGGCTACACCTTC. Residues: CASSGTVYGYTF.

This chain joins TRBV7-2 and TRBJ2-3; a weak D match, TRBD2 (5 bases). Trimming stripped 2 bases from V and 2 bases from J, with 11 bases between. Germline values: CDR1 SGHTA, CDR2 FQGNSA. The CDR3 extends over 15 amino acids. CDR3 DNA: TGTGCCAGCAGCTTACTAGGACTGAACACAGATACGCAGTATTTT. It specifies CASSLLGLNTDTQYF.

This clone was picked up a small number of times. The chain recombines TRBV28 with TRBJ2-2; weak D call: TRBD2 (5 bases). CDR1 is MDHEN, CDR2 SYDVKM, per germline. The CDR3 contains 17 residues. Trimming removed 2 bases from V and 0 bases from J, with 13 bases in between. DNA of the CDR3: TGTGCCAGCAGTTTAATCATGGCGGGCGCGAACACCGGGGAGCTGTTTTTT. Translated, it gives CASSLIMAGANTGELFF.

The CDR3 sequence is CASRRRGLGTDTQYF. The CDR3 DNA sequence: TGTGCCAGCAGACGAAGGGGGCTTGGCACAGATACGCAGTATTTT. The chain couples TRBV6-5 to TRBJ2-3; 7 bases line up with TRBD1. CDR1 MNHEY and CDR2 SVGAGI come from the germline V gene. The junction had 7 bases not matched to a gene; V was cut back by 6 bases and J by 1 base. The CDR3 has 15 amino acids.

The genes are TRBV2 and TRBJ1-2; 9 bases fit TRBD1. The germline V gene encodes CDR1 SNHLY and CDR2 FYNNEI. CDR3 length: 14 residues. V lost 5 bases and J lost 6; bases outside the gene matches: 7. Here the CDR3 DNA reads TGTGCCAGCAGTCCCAGGACAGGGGTTCATGGCTACACCTTC. It translates to CASSPRTGVHGYTF.

This sequence joins TRBV5-4 and TRBJ1-6, with 9 positions matching TRBD1. Looked up from germline, CDR1 is SGHNT and CDR2 is YYREEE (reference sequence). J was trimmed by 9 bases and V by 2 bases; bases with no gene match: 6. The CDR3 covers 15 residues. The CDR3: CASSLLQGATSPLHF. CDR3 in DNA: TGTGCCAGCAGCTTACTACAGGGGGCAACTTCACCCCTCCACTTT.

This rearrangement joins TRBV24-1 to TRBJ2-2; D might be TRBD1 (6 bases). CDR1 is KGHDR, CDR2 SFDVKD, per germline. The CDR3 totals 12 residues. Trimming took 11 bases from V and 7 from J, leaving 13 bases between them. In DNA form, the CDR3 reads TGTGCCAGCCAACAGGGCTACGGGGAGCTGTTTTTT. As protein: CASQQGYGELFF.

CDR3 coding DNA: TGTGCCAGCAGCTTCGATGGGACAGAGACCGGGGAGCTGTTTTTT. Protein product: CASSFDGTETGELFF. The rearrangement links TRBV11-3 to TRBJ2-2; 7 nucleotides align to TRBD1. The length of the CDR3 is 15 residues. Trimming at V came to 3 bases and at J to 5 bases, leaving 6 bases not matched to a gene. Per the germline V gene, CDR1 is SGHNT and CDR2 is YENEEA.

The J gene is TRBJ2-1, the V gene TRBV5-6; no reliable D call. V lost 4 bases, J lost 8 bases, and 13 bases lay in between. The CDR3 extends over 13 amino acids. Per germline, CDR1 SGHDT and CDR2 YYEEEE. The DNA of the CDR3 is TGTGCCAGCAGCCCCCCGGCAGGCCATGAGCAGTTCTTC. Translating it yields CASSPPAGHEQFF.

The chain combines TRBV3-1 (or the pseudogene TRBV3-2) with TRBJ2-1; TRBD1 might be the D (6 bases). This CDR3 contains 16 residues. V lost 2 bases and J 7 bases, leaving 18 bases between the germline ends. From germline, CDR1 is LGHDT and CDR2 YNNKEL (reference sequence). CDR3 sequence reads: CASSQNGTILRNEQFF. CDR3 DNA sequence: TGTGCCAGCAGCCAAAACGGGACAATTTTAAGGAATGAGCAGTTCTTC.

This clone has just one count. CDR3 sequence (DNA): TGTGCCAGCAGCCCTCGGACAGGGGGTGAAGAGACCCAGTACTTC. It specifies CASSPRTGGEETQYF. The J gene is TRBJ2-5, the V gene TRBV7-6; 10 bases match TRBD1. Germline trimming cut 5 bases from V and 3 bases from J; bases unmatched to any gene: 6. The CDR3 sequence is 15 residues long. CDR1 is SGHVS and CDR2 is FNYEAQ in the germline V gene. Filled out from reference TRBV7-6 and TRBJ2-5, the complete variable domain reads GAGVSQSPRYKVTKRGQDVALRCDPISGHVSLYWYRQALGQGPEFLTYFNYEAQQDKSGLPNDRFSAERPEGSISTLTIQRTEQRDSAMYRCASSPRTGGEETQYFGPGTRLLVL.

The rearrangement links TRBV19 to TRBJ1-6; D not resolved. CDR3 size: 16 residues. Germline loops: CDR1 LNHDA, CDR2 SQIVND (reference sequence). Trimming removed 4 bases at V and 0 bases at J, with 10 bases between. Here the CDR3 reads CASSTRKNSYNSPLHF. The CDR3 region has the DNA TGTGCCAGTAGTACGCGGAAAAACTCCTATAATTCACCCCTCCACTTT. Full variable domain (rest looked up from reference TRBV19 and TRBJ1-6): DGGITQSPKYLFRKEGQNVTLSCEQNLNHDAMYWYRQDPGQGLRLIYYSQIVNDFQKGDIAEGYSVSREKKESFPLTVTSAQKNPTAFYLCASSTRKNSYNSPLHFGNGTRLTVT.

The J gene is TRBJ2-1, the V gene TRBV5-1; TRBD2 matches at 7 bases. Germline V gives CDR1 SGHRS, CDR2 YFSETQ. The CDR3 length is 16 residues. Trimming took 7 bases from V and 0 from J; bases not matched to a gene: 10. CDR3 sequence reads: CASGWVAGDSYNEQFF. The DNA for the CDR3 is TGCGCCAGCGGGTGGGTAGCGGGTGACTCCTACAATGAGCAGTTCTTC. The whole variable domain, remainder taken from reference TRBV5-1 and TRBJ2-1, is KAGVTQTPRYLIKTRGQQVTLSCSPISGHRSVSWYQQTPGQGLQFLFEYFSETQRNKGNFPGRFSGRQFSNSRSEMNVSTLELGDSALYLCASGWVAGDSYNEQFFGPGTRLTVL.

The chain is built from TRBV3-1 (or the pseudogene TRBV3-2) and TRBJ2-7, with 12 bases that match TRBD1. Trimming at V came to 4 bases and at J to 7 bases, leaving 5 bases not matched to a gene. Germline lookup yields CDR1 LGHDT and CDR2 YNNKEL (reference sequence). This CDR3 comprises 14 residues. The CDR3 loop is CASSPWDRGQEQYF. The CDR3 nucleotides read TGTGCCAGCAGCCCCTGGGACAGGGGGCAAGAGCAGTACTTC.

The chain links TRBV7-9 to TRBJ1-5, with TRBD1 as a possible D gene (6 bases). CDR3 length equals 14 residues. The germline V and J ends were trimmed by 4 bases and 6 bases, with 13 bases remaining between them. Germline CDR1 reads SEHNR; CDR2 reads FQNEAQ (reference sequence). The CDR3 here is CASSSSGDRQPQHF. Here the CDR3 DNA reads TGTGCCAGCAGCTCCTCAGGGGACCGTCAGCCCCAGCATTTT.

The chain uses TRBV2 and TRBJ2-7, with D perhaps matching TRBD1 (6 bases). The ends were cut back, 6 bases at V and 2 bases at J, with 14 bases in the middle. Germline assignment: CDR1 SNHLY and CDR2 FYNNEI. The length of the CDR3 is 14 residues. The CDR3 nucleotides read TGTGCCAGCAGCCCCAGGGGCCACCCCTACGAGCAGTACTTC. It is translated as CASSPRGHPYEQYF.

This clone was recorded only once. The V and J genes are TRBV5-8 and TRBJ2-3; D perhaps matches TRBD1 (6 bases). Germline assignment: CDR1 SGHTS and CDR2 YDEGEE. This CDR3 region has 13 residues. The ends were cut back, 7 bases at V and 1 base at J, with 10 bases in the middle. The DNA of the CDR3 is TGTGCCAGCCGTAGGACAGGCACAGATACGCAGTATTTT. This translates into CASRRTGTDTQYF.

V gene TRBV6-6 combines with J gene TRBJ1-6; the D gene is possibly TRBD1 (5 bases). In germline, CDR1 is MNHNY, CDR2 SVGAGI (reference sequence). V lost 2 bases and J lost 10, with 12 bases in between. CDR3 length: 14 residues. The CDR3 here is CASSYTRAKSPLHF. CDR3 coding DNA: TGTGCCAGCAGTTACACCAGGGCGAAGTCACCCCTCCACTTT.

The rearrangement links TRBV2 to TRBJ2-3; possibly TRBD1 for D (6 bases). Trimming stripped 3 bases from V and 1 base from J, with 20 bases between. The germline CDR1 and CDR2 sequences are SNHLY and FYNNEI. This CDR3 contains 18 residues. CDR3 sequence: CASSEDTTRGWGTDTQYF. CDR3 DNA sequence: TGTGCCAGCAGTGAGGACACTACGAGGGGGTGGGGCACAGATACGCAGTATTTT.

This clone was detected only once. The CDR3 loop reads CASSHTTEGRGAFF. The CDR3 coding sequence is TGTGCCAGCAGCCATACAACTGAGGGGCGGGGAGCTTTCTTT. The chain is built from TRBV7-2 and TRBJ1-1, with a possible D match to TRBD1 (5 bases). The CDR3 extends over 14 amino acids. The V gene's germline CDR1 is SGHTA and CDR2 FQGNSA. The V gene lost 5 bases and the J gene lost 10 bases, with 20 bases spanning the gap.

The CDR3, as DNA: TGTGCCAGTCGACTAGCGGGCCCGCCCCCCTACGAGCAGTACTTC. Protein sequence: CASRLAGPPPYEQYF. V is TRBV27 and J is TRBJ2-7; 10 bases align to TRBD2. Trimming at V came to 9 bases and at J to 2 bases, leaving 10 bases not matched to a gene. CDR1 MNHEY and CDR2 SMNVEV come from the germline V gene (reference sequence). This CDR3 spans 15 amino acids.

The chain recombines TRBV13 with TRBJ2-7; 9 bases line up with TRBD1. Germline V gene lookup returns CDR1 PRHDT and CDR2 FYEKMQ (reference sequence). V was pared by 4 bases and J by 3 bases, with 7 bases of the junction left unmatched. The CDR3 is 15 residues long. The CDR3 is CASSSTRQGGYEQYF. The CDR3, as DNA: TGTGCCAGCAGCTCAACGCGACAGGGGGGCTACGAGCAGTACTTC. The full variable domain, rest sourced from reference TRBV13 and TRBJ2-7, is AAGVIQSPRHLIKEKRETATLKCYPIPRHDTVYWYQQGPGQDPQFLISFYEKMQSDKGSIPDRFSAQQFSDYHSELNMSSLELGDSALYFCASSSTRQGGYEQYFGPGTRLTVT.

The V call is TRBV24-1, the J call TRBJ2-5; the D gene is possibly TRBD2 (7 bases). V gave up 12 bases and J gave up 1 base, with 17 bases separating them. In germline, CDR1 is KGHDR, CDR2 SFDVKD. CDR3 size: 14 residues. The CDR3 bases are TGTGCCTCCTCGAGGGGGGGTGCCCAAGAGACCCAGTACTTC. Encoded protein: CASSRGGAQETQYF.